Below are 16 T cell receptor beta chains sequenced from a single sample in a study of blood T cells in healthy people across ages. Combining a sample-barcoded 5' primer with a J-beta primer mix, a second PCR ran for about 6 to 11 cycles. Each CDR3 protein is one row after TCRdb ran MiXCR on the 5' RACE reads. This sample has about 1 million distinct CDR3 sequences, with 40% to 55% found just once. What was sequenced was blood. The receptors shown here come from a woman in her sixties or seventies in good health.

The chain is built from TRBV20-1 and TRBJ2-5, with TRBD2 identical over 15 bases. Germline V gives CDR1 DFQATT, CDR2 SNEGSKA (reference sequence). CDR3 length equals 17 residues. J gave up 4 bases and V 6 bases, and 12 bases lay outside the gene matches. CDR3 in amino acids: CSAVGTSGRRSLETQYF. The CDR3 DNA follows: TGCAGTGCCGTAGGGACTAGCGGGAGGAGGAGTTTAGAGACCCAGTACTTC.

The J gene is TRBJ2-1, the V gene TRBV12-3 or TRBV12-4; 9 positions match TRBD2. V was clipped by 5 bases and J by 7 bases; unmatched bases: 9. The CDR3 spans 15 residues. CDR3: CASSRSGSLGNEQFF. The CDR3 nucleotides read TGTGCCAGCAGTCGTAGCGGGAGCCTAGGAAATGAGCAGTTCTTC.

This chain links TRBV20-1 with TRBJ2-5; TRBD1 is a possible D gene (6 bases). Germline V gene lookup returns CDR1 DFQATT and CDR2 SNEGSKA (reference sequence). Trimming stripped 1 base from V and 1 base from J, with 10 bases between. The CDR3 has 14 amino acids. The CDR3 DNA reads as TGCAGTGCTAGAGTCAGGACAGTCCAAGAGACCCAGTACTTC. It translates to CSARVRTVQETQYF.

This clonotype was seen a handful of times. This chain joins TRBV4-1 and TRBJ2-7; 9 bases fit TRBD2. The CDR3 is made up of 15 amino acids. Unmatched junction bases numbered 4, after V lost 3 bases and J lost 1 base. CDR1 is MGHRA and CDR2 is YSYEKL in the germline V gene. In nucleotides, the CDR3 is TGCGCCAGCAGCCAGTTAGCGGGAGCTTCCTACGAGCAGTACTTC. Protein sequence: CASSQLAGASYEQYF.

The chain employs TRBV11-2 and TRBJ2-1; no reliable D call. The V gene lost 0 bases and the J gene lost 6 bases, with 12 bases spanning the gap. CDR3 length: 15 amino acids. Germline CDR1 reads SGHAT; CDR2 reads FQNNGV. The CDR3 spells CASSLDLGYPNEQFF. The CDR3 bases are TGTGCCAGCAGCTTAGATCTAGGGTATCCCAATGAGCAGTTCTTC.

J is TRBJ2-3 and V is TRBV28, with unresolved D. CDR1 is MDHEN and CDR2 is SYDVKM in the germline V gene. This CDR3 has 15 amino acids. Between the trimmed V and J ends, which lost 7 bases and 0 bases, there was a span of 14 bases. The CDR3: CASTPTISSTDTQYF. The DNA for the CDR3 is TGTGCCAGCACACCGACAATTTCTAGCACAGATACGCAGTATTTT.

This clonotype was seen a single time. J is TRBJ1-2 and V is TRBV29-1; TRBD1 might be the D (5 bases). The germline V and J ends were trimmed by 5 bases and 2 bases, with 18 bases remaining between them. CDR1 is SQVTM, CDR2 ANQGSEA, per germline. The CDR3 loop spans 15 amino acids. CDR3 nucleotides: TGCAGCGTTTCCCCCTCCCAGGGACCCAACTATGGCTACACCTTC. Translating it yields CSVSPSQGPNYGYTF.

CDR3 residues: CASVKSGGGATGSNVLTF. The CDR3 nucleotides read TGTGCCAGCGTAAAATCTGGGGGGGGCGCTACCGGGTCCAACGTCCTGACTTTC. The genes are TRBV7-2 and TRBJ2-6; tentatively, D is TRBD2 (7 bases). Germline loops: CDR1 SGHTA, CDR2 FQGNSA. V lost 8 bases and J 8 bases, leaving 28 bases between the germline ends. The CDR3 extends over 18 amino acids.

This chain connects TRBV7-2 to TRBJ2-7; D is unresolved. The germline gives CDR1 SGHTA, CDR2 FQGNSA. Trimming removed 2 bases from V and 4 bases from J, with 21 bases in between. The CDR3 sequence is 17 residues long. The CDR3, as DNA: TGTGCCAGCAGCTTAATAACCCGAAAGGGTAGTCAATACGAGCAGTACTTC. Protein product: CASSLITRKGSQYEQYF.

This sequence joins TRBV12-3 or TRBV12-4 and TRBJ2-5; TRBD2 aligns across 12 bases. J lost 3 bases, V lost 4 bases, and 3 bases had no gene match. The CDR3 runs 15 residues. CDR3 DNA sequence: TGTGCCAGCAGTTCTAGCGGGAGGGTTAAAGAGACCCAGTACTTC. This codes for CASSSSGRVKETQYF.

The CDR3 loop reads CASSLIRSGLSYNEQFF. The CDR3 nucleotides read TGCGCCAGCAGCTTGATCCGTAGCGGACTATCCTACAATGAGCAGTTCTTC. The chain is built from TRBV5-1 and TRBJ2-1; D is possibly TRBD2 (6 bases). Germline CDR1 SGHRS, CDR2 YFSETQ. Trimming stripped 1 base from V and 1 base from J, with 15 bases between. CDR3 length: 17 amino acids.

The V gene is TRBV2, the J gene TRBJ2-3; 7 nucleotides line up with TRBD1. Germline loops: CDR1 SNHLY, CDR2 FYNNEI. Trimming at V came to 5 bases and at J to 5 bases, leaving 10 bases not matched to a gene. The CDR3 has 15 residues. The CDR3 region is CASSFVGRGRDTQYF. The CDR3, as DNA: TGTGCCAGCAGTTTTGTGGGCAGGGGGAGAGATACGCAGTATTTT.

This clonotype was observed a handful of times. The chain joins TRBV28 to TRBJ1-2; TRBD1 aligns across 8 bases. V lost 5 bases and J lost 9; bases outside the gene matches: 8. CDR3 size: 13 residues. In germline, CDR1 is MDHEN, CDR2 SYDVKM. CDR3 amino acids: CASSVEDRVRYTF. CDR3 coding DNA: TGTGCCAGCAGTGTGGAGGACAGGGTACGCTACACCTTC.

A few counts support this clonotype. The chain employs TRBV29-1 and TRBJ1-1, with TRBD1 as a possible D gene (6 bases). V lost 4 bases to trimming and J lost 0 bases, with 18 bases between them. CDR1 and CDR2 from the germline V gene are SQVTM and ANQGSEA. The CDR3 spans 16 residues. The DNA for the CDR3 is TGCAGCGTTGTTAGGGGAACAGGGTATCTGAACACTGAAGCTTTCTTT. This sequence encodes CSVVRGTGYLNTEAFF.

This chain connects TRBV4-1 to TRBJ2-7; 8 bases fit TRBD2. The J call is in doubt because the DNA end fits TRBJ2-5 better. The CDR3 spans 16 residues. Germline V CDR1 and CDR2: MGHRA, YSYEKL. In nucleotides, the CDR3 is TGCGCCAGCAGCCAATTAAGCGGGGGTGGAGGAGAGACCCAGTACTTC. Translating gives CASSQLSGGGGETQYF.

This chain uses TRBV2 with TRBJ2-4; 14 bases fit TRBD2. Gene TRBJ2-7 matches the end of the DNA better, so the J call may be wrong. CDR3 size: 16 residues. Germline V gene sequence: CDR1 SNHLY, CDR2 FYNNEI. The CDR3 DNA reads as TGTGCCAGCAGTGAATTTCGGACTAGCGGGAGGAACGAGCAGTACTTC. It specifies CASSEFRTSGRNEQYF.